This entry is about one TCR beta chain. Antigen specificity is unknown. TCRdb's copy holds only in-frame clones and misses some; the assay was immunoSEQ multiplex PCR. The top ten clones hold less than 40% of a sample with tens of thousands of clones, around 78% of them seen once. This entry comes from a study of cytotoxic CD8 clonotypes in ibrutinib-treated CLL. Overall study: By median roughly 69 months, 12 had progressed and around 15 stayed remitted; responses had been 2 complete and around 25 partial.

CDR3 length: 16 residues. The germline CDR1 and CDR2 sequences are LNHDA and SQIVND (reference sequence). V was cut by 5 bases and J by 0 bases, with 16 bases left in between. Findings and caveats of the study: Clonality went higher at ibrutinib response and then dropped back toward baseline at progression. The study found baseline clonality above age-matched healthy donors, tracking circulating CD8+ T-cell counts. There were few public clonotypes, and on treatment they contracted or stayed stable.

Source: PBMCs, taken after 24 months of ibrutinib treatment. The origin of this receptor is a human donor with chronic lymphocytic leukemia. The chain joins TRBV19 to TRBJ2-5; possibly TRBD1 or TRBD2 for D (5 bases each). CDR3 DNA sequence: TGTGCCAGTAGTTACGCAGGGAGTGGGTACCAAGAGACCCAGTACTTC. Its protein is CASSYAGSGYQETQYF.